This T cell receptor beta chain was sequenced for a study of beta chain features in type 1 diabetes. V was pared by 1 base and J by 3 bases, with 14 bases between. The length of the CDR3 is 16 residues. Germline-derived CDR1 and CDR2 are SGHNT and YYREEE (reference sequence). Reverse transcription of all isolated RNA meant that expressed TCRB transcripts were sequenced. Assay used: immunoSEQ multiplex PCR; TCRdb lists only in-frame clones, some missing. Of almost 350,000 clones listed, under 8.5% are singletons. This clone showed up just a few times. Its specificity is not known. Study conclusions and caveats: All four CD4+ subsets from Type 1 diabetes patients carried moderately but significantly shorter TCRB CDR3s. Shorter templates may be favored by PCR, equally so in patients and controls. More deletions and fewer insertions at VDJ junctions were seen in type 1 diabetes patients.

This clonotype was sampled from a woman between 18 and 29 years old in good health. Sequencing used central memory CD4+ T cells from blood. The chain combines TRBV5-4 with TRBJ2-1; D assignment may be TRBD1 or TRBD2 (5 bases each). CDR3 in amino acids: CASSLSAGTYYNEQFF. The CDR3 nucleotides read TGTGCCAGCAGCTTGTCAGCCGGGACGTACTACAATGAGCAGTTCTTC.